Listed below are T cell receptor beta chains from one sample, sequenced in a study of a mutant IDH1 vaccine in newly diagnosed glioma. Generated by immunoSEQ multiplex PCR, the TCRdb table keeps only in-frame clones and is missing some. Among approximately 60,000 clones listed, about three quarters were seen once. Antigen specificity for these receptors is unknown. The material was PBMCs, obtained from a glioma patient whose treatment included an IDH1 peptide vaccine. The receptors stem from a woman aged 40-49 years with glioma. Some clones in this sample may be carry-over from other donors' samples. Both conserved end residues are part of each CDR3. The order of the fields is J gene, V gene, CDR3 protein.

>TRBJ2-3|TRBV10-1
CASTSGGAGDTQYF
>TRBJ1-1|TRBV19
CASGYRAGTEAFF
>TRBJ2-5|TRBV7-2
CASSSYQETQYF
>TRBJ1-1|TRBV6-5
CASSYEGRVTEAFF
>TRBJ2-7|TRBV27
CASSTSSGGPTYEQYF
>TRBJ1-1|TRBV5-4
CASSLLATEAFF
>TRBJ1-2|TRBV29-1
CSVSGRANYGYTF
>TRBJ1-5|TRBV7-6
CASSSYDRGGVPQHF
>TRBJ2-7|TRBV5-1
CASSLTLAGGAYEQYF
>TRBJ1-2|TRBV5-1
CASSVRDSYGYTF
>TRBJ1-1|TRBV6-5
CASSYRGGTEAFF
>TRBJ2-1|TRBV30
CAWRWMNEQFF
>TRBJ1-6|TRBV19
CASSAGTGFNNSPLHF
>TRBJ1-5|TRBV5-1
CASSLGGSSNQPQHF
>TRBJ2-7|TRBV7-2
CASSLQGTYEQYF
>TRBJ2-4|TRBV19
CASGEGAKNIQYF
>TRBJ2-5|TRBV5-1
CASIRERGEETQYF
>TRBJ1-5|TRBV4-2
CASSPGLGEDSNQPQHF
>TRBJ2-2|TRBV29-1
CSVEDPGIGNTGELFF
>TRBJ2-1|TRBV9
CASSVYGGEFNEQFF
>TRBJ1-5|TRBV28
CASSFKQPQHF
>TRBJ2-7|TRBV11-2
CASSLIWNHEQYF
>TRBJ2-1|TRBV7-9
CASGRSGEQFF
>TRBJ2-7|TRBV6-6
CASSYHRGTTYEQYF
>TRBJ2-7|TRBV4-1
CASSQYPRGASYEQYF
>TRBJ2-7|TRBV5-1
CASSSGASGASSEQYF
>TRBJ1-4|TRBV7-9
CASSSNRGAVEEKLFF
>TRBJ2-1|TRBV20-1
CSANEQFF
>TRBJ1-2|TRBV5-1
CASSLAKVDGYTF
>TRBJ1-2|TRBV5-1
CASGHGTGAQGYTF
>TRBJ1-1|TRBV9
CASSVVPNTEAFF
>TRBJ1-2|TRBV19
CASRNRGGYPYGYTF